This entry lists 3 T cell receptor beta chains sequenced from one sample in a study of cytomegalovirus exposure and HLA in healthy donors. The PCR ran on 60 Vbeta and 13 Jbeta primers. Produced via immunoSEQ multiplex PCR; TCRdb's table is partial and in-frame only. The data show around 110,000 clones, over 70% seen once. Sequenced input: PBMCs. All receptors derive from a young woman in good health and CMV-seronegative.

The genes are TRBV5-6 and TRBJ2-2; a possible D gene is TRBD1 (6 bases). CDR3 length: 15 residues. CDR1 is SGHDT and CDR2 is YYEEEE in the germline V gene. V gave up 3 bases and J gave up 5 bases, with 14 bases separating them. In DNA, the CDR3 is TGTGCCAGCAGCTACGGACAGTATAGTACCGGGGAGCTGTTTTTT. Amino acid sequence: CASSYGQYSTGELFF.

The CDR3 loop is CASSQDGSRNQPQHF. CDR3 in DNA: TGTGCCAGCAGCCAAGATGGGAGCCGCAATCAGCCCCAGCATTTT. V usage is TRBV4-2 and J usage is TRBJ1-5; D gene ambiguous. Germline lookup yields CDR1 LGHNA and CDR2 YNFKEQ. Trimming removed 0 bases at V and 2 bases at J, with 8 bases between. The length of the CDR3 is 15 residues.

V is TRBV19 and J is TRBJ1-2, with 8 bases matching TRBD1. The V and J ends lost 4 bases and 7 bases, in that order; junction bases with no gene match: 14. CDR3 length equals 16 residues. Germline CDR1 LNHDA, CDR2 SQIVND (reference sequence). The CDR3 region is CASSRQTGTGGGGYTF. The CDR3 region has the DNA TGTGCCAGTAGTAGACAAACCGGGACAGGTGGCGGTGGCTACACCTTC.